A selection of T cell receptor beta chains follows, all from one sample in a study of blood T cells in healthy people across ages. TCRdb reanalysed the 5' RACE reads using MiXCR and keeps one entry per CDR3 protein. The top ten hold about 6.7% of the sample, which has over 1,200,000 distinct CDR3 sequences, roughly 60% seen once. Sample: blood. These receptors were collected from a man aged 18 to 29 in good health. The CDR3 runs from the conserved cysteine through the conserved F or W. A D gene is named only where the DNA matches it firmly. Not every row has a clone size; where given, it reads once, few, many or a size class.

- TRBJ2-7 - TRBV9 CASSVGPGFTYEQYF TGTGCCAGCAGCGTAGGTCCGGGGTTCACCTACGAGCAGTACTTC
few TRBJ2-7 TRBD1 TRBV20-1 CSARLQGDYEQYF TGCAGTGCTAGGTTGCAGGGGGATTACGAGCAGTACTTC
- TRBJ2-5 TRBD1 TRBV7-2 CASSVGTGGETQYF TGTGCCAGCAGCGTCGGGACAGGAGGAGAGACCCAGTACTTC
- TRBJ1-4 - TRBV4-1 CASSQAPGRRATNEKLFF TGCGCCAGCAGCCAAGCACCGGGACGGCGAGCAACTAATGAAAAACTGTTTTTT
- TRBJ1-2 - TRBV9 CASSVAAAGGYTF TGTGCCAGCAGCGTAGCGGCCGCGGGGGGCTACACCTTC
- TRBJ2-3 - TRBV5-1 CASRLSGSSTDTQYF TGCGCCAGTCGACTTAGCGGATCTAGCACAGATACGCAGTATTTT
- TRBJ2-5 - TRBV12-3/TRBV12-4 CASSQNLHETQYF TGTGCCAGCAGCCAAAACCTCCACGAGACCCAGTACTTC
- TRBJ2-5 TRBD2 TRBV4-2 CASSHVGRGARENEQYF TGTGCCAGCAGCCATGTCGGGCGGGGGGCCAGGGAGAATGAGCAGTACTTC
many TRBJ2-7 - TRBV20-1 CSADPGLIYEQYF TGCAGTGCTGACCCGGGACTTATATACGAGCAGTACTTC
- TRBJ1-5 TRBD1 TRBV27 CASRPDREVGYQPQHF TGTGCCAGCAGACCAGACAGGGAGGTCGGATATCAGCCCCAGCATTTT